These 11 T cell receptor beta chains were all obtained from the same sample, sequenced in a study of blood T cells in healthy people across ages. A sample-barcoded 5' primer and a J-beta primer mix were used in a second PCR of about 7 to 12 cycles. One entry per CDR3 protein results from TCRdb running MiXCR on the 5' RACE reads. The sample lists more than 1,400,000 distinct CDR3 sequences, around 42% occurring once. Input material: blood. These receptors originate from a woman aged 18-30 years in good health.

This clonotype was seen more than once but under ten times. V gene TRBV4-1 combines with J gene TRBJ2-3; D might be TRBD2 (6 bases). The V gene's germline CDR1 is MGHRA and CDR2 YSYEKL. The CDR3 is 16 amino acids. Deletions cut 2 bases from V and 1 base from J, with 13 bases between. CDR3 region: CASSQIPGGGTDTQYF. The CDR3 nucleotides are TGCGCCAGCAGCCAAATACCCGGGGGTGGCACAGATACGCAGTATTTT.

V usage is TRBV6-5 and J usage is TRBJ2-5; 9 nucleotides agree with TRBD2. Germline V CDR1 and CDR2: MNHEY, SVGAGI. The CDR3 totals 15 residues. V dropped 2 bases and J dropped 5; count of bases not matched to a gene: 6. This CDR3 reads CASSYVAGVGETQYF. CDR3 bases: TGTGCCAGCAGTTACGTAGCGGGAGTAGGGGAGACCCAGTACTTC.

CDR3 sequence: CSANPMYGYTF. The CDR3 DNA reads as TGCAGTGCTAACCCGATGTACGGCTACACCTTC. This chain joins TRBV20-1 and TRBJ1-2; D not resolved. Trimming pared 4 bases from V and 8 bases from J, leaving 11 bases between. CDR3 length: 11 residues. Germline V gene sequence: CDR1 DFQATT, CDR2 SNEGSKA (reference sequence).

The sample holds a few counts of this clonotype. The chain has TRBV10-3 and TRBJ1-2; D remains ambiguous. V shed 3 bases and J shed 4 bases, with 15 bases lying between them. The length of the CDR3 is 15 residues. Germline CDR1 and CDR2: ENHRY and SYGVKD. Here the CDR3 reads CAISESSVESYGYTF. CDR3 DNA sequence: TGTGCCATCAGTGAATCCAGCGTGGAGTCCTATGGCTACACCTTC.

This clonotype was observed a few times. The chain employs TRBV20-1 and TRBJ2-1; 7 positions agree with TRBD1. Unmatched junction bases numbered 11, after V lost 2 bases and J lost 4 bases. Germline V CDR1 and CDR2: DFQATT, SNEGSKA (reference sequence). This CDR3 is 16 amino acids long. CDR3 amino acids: CSARFRAEQGYNEQFF. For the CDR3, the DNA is TGCAGTGCTAGATTTAGGGCGGAACAGGGGTACAATGAGCAGTTCTTC.

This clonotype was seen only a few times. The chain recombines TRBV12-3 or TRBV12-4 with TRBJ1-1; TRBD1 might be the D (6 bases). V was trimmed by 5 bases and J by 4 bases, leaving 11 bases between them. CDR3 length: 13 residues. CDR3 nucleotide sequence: TGTGCCAGCAGTCGAGGGGGGTCCACTGAAGCTTTCTTT. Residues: CASSRGGSTEAFF.

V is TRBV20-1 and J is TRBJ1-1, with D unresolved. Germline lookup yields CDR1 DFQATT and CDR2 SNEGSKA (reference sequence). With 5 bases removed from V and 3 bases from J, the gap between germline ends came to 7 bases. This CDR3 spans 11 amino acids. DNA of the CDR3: TGCAGTGCTCCAGAGTACACTGAAGCTTTCTTT. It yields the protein CSAPEYTEAFF.

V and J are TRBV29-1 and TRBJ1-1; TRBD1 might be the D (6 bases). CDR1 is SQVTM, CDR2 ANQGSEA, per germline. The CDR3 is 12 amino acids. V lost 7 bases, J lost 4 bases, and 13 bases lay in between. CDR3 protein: CSAGVWGTEAFF. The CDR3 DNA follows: TGCAGCGCAGGGGTTTGGGGCACTGAAGCTTTCTTT. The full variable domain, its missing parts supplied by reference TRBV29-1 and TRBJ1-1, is SAVISQKPSRDICQRGTSLTIQCQVDSQVTMMFWYRQQPGQSLTLIATANQGSEATYESGFVIDKFPISRPNLTFSTLTVSNMSPEDSSIYLCSAGVWGTEAFFGQGTRLTVV.

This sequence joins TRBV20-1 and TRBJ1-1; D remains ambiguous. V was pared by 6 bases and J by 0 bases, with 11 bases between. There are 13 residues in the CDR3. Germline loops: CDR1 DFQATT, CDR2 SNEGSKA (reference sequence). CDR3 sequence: CSAPTTVNTEAFF. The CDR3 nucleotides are TGCAGTGCCCCTACAACAGTGAACACTGAAGCTTTCTTT.

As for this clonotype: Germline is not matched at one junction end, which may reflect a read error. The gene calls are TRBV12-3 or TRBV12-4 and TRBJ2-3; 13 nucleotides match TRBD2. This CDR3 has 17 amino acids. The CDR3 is CASSSSRTSGSGDTEYF. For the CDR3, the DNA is TGTGCCAGCAGTTCCTCTCGGACTAGCGGGAGCGGAGATACGGAGTATTTT.

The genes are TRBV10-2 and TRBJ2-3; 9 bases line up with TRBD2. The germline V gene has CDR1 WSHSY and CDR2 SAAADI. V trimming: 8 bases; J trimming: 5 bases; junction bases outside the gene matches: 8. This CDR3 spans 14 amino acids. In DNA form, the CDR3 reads TGCGCCAGCCGAGGCCTAGCGGGGCTAGATACGCAGTATTTT. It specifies CASRGLAGLDTQYF.